The 32 T cell receptor beta chains below were found in one sample sequenced in a study of OX40 agonist ivuxolimab in advanced cancers. The assay was immunoSEQ multiplex PCR, and TCRdb's table has in-frame clones only and misses some. Among under 95,000 clones listed, around 88% were seen once. The sequences come from CD4+ or CD8+ T cells sorted from blood, collected in a trial of the OX40 agonist ivuxolimab. Every receptor here comes from an adult with an advanced solid tumor such as melanoma, head and neck, liver or kidney cancer.

The table lists this clone with a few counts. V is TRBV11-3 and J is TRBJ1-5; the D is unclear. Germline V gives CDR1 SGHNT, CDR2 YENEEA. V shed 0 bases and J shed 0 bases, with 6 bases lying between them. The CDR3 length is 15 residues. CDR3 coding DNA: TGTGCCAGCAGCTTAGAAGGCAGTAGCAATCAGCCCCAGCATTTT. Encoded protein: CASSLEGSSNQPQHF.

This chain uses TRBV7-3 with TRBJ2-2; 10 bases are shared with TRBD2. Per the germline V gene, CDR1 is SGHTA and CDR2 is FQGTGA. Trimming took 5 bases from V and 7 from J; bases not matched to a gene: 10. The CDR3 extends over 16 amino acids. In DNA, the CDR3 is TGTGCCAGCAGCAACTCCCTAGCGGGAGAGGGCGGGGAGCTGTTTTTT. Its translation: CASSNSLAGEGGELFF.

The chain carries TRBV5-4 and TRBJ2-3; the D is unclear. CDR3 length: 13 residues. Per germline, CDR1 SGHNT and CDR2 YYREEE (reference sequence). The V end lost 0 bases, the J end lost 4 bases, and 6 bases lay between the germline ends. This CDR3 reads CASSLEGADTQYF. For the CDR3, the DNA is TGTGCCAGCAGCTTGGAGGGTGCAGATACGCAGTATTTT.

V is TRBV11-2 and J is TRBJ2-7; 8 bases fit TRBD2. The CDR3 spans 14 residues. Per germline, CDR1 SGHAT and CDR2 FQNNGV. Trimming cost V 4 bases and J 5 bases; bases outside gene matches: 7. The CDR3 bases are TGTGCCAGCAGCTCTGGGACTAGAACAGACGAGCAGTACTTC. Translating gives CASSSGTRTDEQYF.

V is TRBV6-4 and J is TRBJ1-5; D is uncertain. Germline V CDR1 and CDR2: MRHNA, SNTAGT. Trimming shortened V by 3 bases and J by 7 bases, and 7 bases separated the two germline ends. The CDR3 runs to 12 residues. CDR3 loop: CASSEAGQPQHF. CDR3 nucleotides: TGTGCCAGCAGTGAAGCGGGGCAGCCCCAGCATTTT.

V gene TRBV7-9 combines with J gene TRBJ2-3, with 8 bases identical to TRBD2. Germline V lookup: CDR1 SEHNR, CDR2 FQNEAQ (reference sequence). After removal of 5 bases from V and 8 bases from J, the junction contained 15 bases not matched to a gene. This CDR3 is 16 amino acids long. The CDR3 protein is CASSPSGGGGTGTQYF. CDR3 nucleotide sequence: TGTGCCAGCAGCCCGTCAGGTGGCGGGGGGACCGGTACGCAGTATTTT.

The chain has TRBV7-3 and TRBJ2-3, with TRBD2 matching over 9 bases. The CDR3 runs 14 residues. Germline trimming cut 6 bases from V and 2 bases from J; bases unmatched to any gene: 3. The germline V gene has CDR1 SGHTA and CDR2 FQGTGA. CDR3 coding DNA: TGTGCCAGCAGGGCTAGCGGGGCCACAGATACGCAGTATTTT. Translating it yields CASRASGATDTQYF.

V and J are TRBV2 and TRBJ1-5; TRBD1 matches at 9 bases. The CDR3 covers 15 residues. CDR1 is SNHLY and CDR2 is FYNNEI in the germline V gene. V lost 6 bases and J lost 2; bases outside the gene matches: 5. CDR3 in DNA: TGTGCCAGCAGAGATACAGGGGGCCGCAATCAGCCCCAGCATTTT. Encoded protein: CASRDTGGRNQPQHF.

The V gene is TRBV6-6, the J gene TRBJ2-7; 7 bases agree with TRBD1. Trimming cost V 8 bases and J 2 bases; bases outside gene matches: 6. Germline CDR1 and CDR2: MNHNY and SVGAGI (reference sequence). This CDR3 contains 13 residues. The CDR3, as DNA: TGTGCCAGCTCCACGACAGGGACCTACGAGCAGTACTTC. Translated, it gives CASSTTGTYEQYF.

The chain combines TRBV6-6 with TRBJ2-7; TRBD2 is a possible D gene (6 bases). Per germline, CDR1 MNHNY and CDR2 SVGAGI (reference sequence). The CDR3 runs to 15 residues. V lost 8 bases, J lost 2 bases, and 19 bases lay in between. In DNA, the CDR3 is TGTGCCAGCGGCTCGAGGGAGCGGGCAGCCTACGAGCAGTACTTC. This gives the protein CASGSRERAAYEQYF.

CDR3 sequence: CASSPLEGREQYF. The CDR3, as DNA: TGTGCCAGCTCACCGCTAGAGGGGCGCGAGCAGTACTTC. This chain links TRBV18 with TRBJ2-7, with D perhaps given as TRBD1 or TRBD2 (5 bases each). V was clipped by 3 bases and J by 6 bases, with 12 bases between them. The germline CDR1 and CDR2 sequences are KGHSH and LQKENI. The CDR3 totals 13 residues.

This sequence joins TRBV6-5 and TRBJ1-1, with D possibly TRBD1 on 5 matching bases. The CDR3 has 12 amino acids. V lost 7 bases and J lost 7, with 13 bases in between. CDR1 is MNHEY, CDR2 SVGAGI, per germline. The CDR3 region is CASTGLANEAFF. The CDR3 nucleotides read TGTGCCAGCACAGGGTTAGCGAATGAAGCTTTCTTT.

The chain is built from TRBV2 and TRBJ1-1, with a tentative D call TRBD1 (5 bases). Deletions cut 4 bases from V and 4 bases from J, with 10 bases between. The CDR3 contains 13 residues. The germline V gene encodes CDR1 SNHLY and CDR2 FYNNEI. The CDR3 DNA is TGTGCCAGCAGTGTGGGCGGGACCACTGAAGCTTTCTTT. Amino acids: CASSVGGTTEAFF.

The chain links TRBV4-2 to TRBJ2-3; D is perhaps TRBD1 (5 bases). V gave up 1 base and J gave up 4 bases, with 9 bases separating them. This CDR3 region has 14 residues. The germline CDR1 and CDR2 sequences are LGHNA and YNFKEQ. CDR3 in DNA: TGTGCCAGCAGCCAAGGGGGCGGCGCAGATACGCAGTATTTT. Encoded protein: CASSQGGGADTQYF.

V usage is TRBV6-5 and J usage is TRBJ2-1; 10 bases match TRBD1. Germline values: CDR1 MNHEY, CDR2 SVGAGI. The CDR3 is 15 residues long. J gave up 7 bases and V 5 bases, and 8 bases lay outside the gene matches. This CDR3 is CASSPGTGVVNEQFF. The CDR3, as DNA: TGTGCCAGCAGTCCCGGGACAGGGGTCGTTAATGAGCAGTTCTTC.

This clone turned up a few times. J is TRBJ1-5 and V is TRBV19, with D possibly matching TRBD1 (5 bases). With 5 bases removed from V and 1 base from J, the gap between germline ends came to 9 bases. The CDR3 loop spans 14 amino acids. Germline V gene sequence: CDR1 LNHDA, CDR2 SQIVND (reference sequence). The CDR3 here is CASSQGTSNQPQHF. The CDR3 bases are TGTGCCAGTAGTCAGGGTACAAGCAATCAGCCCCAGCATTTT.

V gene TRBV30 combines with J gene TRBJ1-4, with D hard to call. The CDR3 contains 12 residues. Germline CDR1 is GTSNPN and CDR2 is SVGIG (reference sequence). V lost 0 bases and J 8 bases, leaving 7 bases between the germline ends. The CDR3 region has the DNA TGTGCCTGGAGTGTACTAAGGGAAAAACTGTTTTTT. It codes for CAWSVLREKLFF.

This chain joins TRBV7-9 and TRBJ2-7; D may correspond to TRBD1 or TRBD2 (6 bases each). There are 14 residues in the CDR3. Trimming stripped 1 base from V and 6 bases from J, with 13 bases between. From germline, CDR1 is SEHNR and CDR2 FQNEAQ (reference sequence). The CDR3 DNA is TGTGCCAGCAGCTTAGGGGGGGCGGAGCGCGAGCAGTACTTC. Translating gives CASSLGGAEREQYF.

This chain links TRBV5-8 with TRBJ2-5; 7 bases align to TRBD2. Trimming took 5 bases from V and 7 from J; bases not matched to a gene: 5. The CDR3 is 12 amino acids. Per the germline V gene, CDR1 is SGHTS and CDR2 is YDEGEE. The CDR3 nucleotides are TGTGCCAGCAGTTGGACTAGTGGGACCCAGTACTTC. This codes for CASSWTSGTQYF.

This chain uses TRBV29-1 with TRBJ2-1; TRBD2 aligns across 9 bases. The CDR3 length is 14 residues. V shed 7 bases and J 5 bases; nucleotides not matched to a gene: 9. CDR1 is SQVTM and CDR2 is ANQGSEA in the germline V gene. CDR3 bases: TGCAGCGCCAACCTGGGACTAGCAGACAATGAGCAGTTCTTC. This gives the protein CSANLGLADNEQFF.

The chain uses TRBV11-2 and TRBJ2-7, with D unresolved. Germline V lookup: CDR1 SGHAT, CDR2 FQNNGV. Trimming took 2 bases from V and 5 from J, leaving 16 bases between them. The CDR3 runs 15 residues. DNA of the CDR3: TGTGCCAGCAGCTTAAAGTTCGGGCTAACGGACGAGCAGTACTTC. Amino acid sequence: CASSLKFGLTDEQYF. The variable domain in full, with the rest retrieved from reference TRBV11-2 and TRBJ2-7, is EAGVAQSPRYKIIEKRQSVAFWCNPISGHATLYWYQQILGQGPKLLIQFQNNGVVDDSQLPKDRFSAERLKGVDSTLKIQPAKLEDSAVYLCASSLKFGLTDEQYFGPGTRLTVT.

In this sample, this clone turned up a few times. The chain recombines TRBV6-5 with TRBJ1-5, with TRBD1 matching over 7 bases. The CDR3 extends over 15 amino acids. Germline assignment: CDR1 MNHEY and CDR2 SVGAGI. V lost 0 bases to trimming and J lost 7 bases; unmatched junction nucleotides: 6. The CDR3 region has the DNA TGTGCCAGCAGTTACTCGACAGGGAGTGGACAGCCCCAGCATTTT. Its protein is CASSYSTGSGQPQHF.

The chain recombines TRBV15 with TRBJ2-6; D remains ambiguous. This CDR3 is 13 amino acids long. V lost 5 bases and J lost 4, with 6 bases in between. Germline V lookup: CDR1 LNHNV, CDR2 YYDKDF (reference sequence). CDR3 amino acids: CATSALGANVLTF. The CDR3 region has the DNA TGTGCCACCAGCGCTCTGGGGGCCAACGTCCTGACTTTC.

The chain carries TRBV6-4 and TRBJ2-1; TRBD2 agrees at 11 bases. The CDR3 runs to 16 residues. J gave up 8 bases and V 6 bases, and 12 bases lay outside the gene matches. Looked up from germline, CDR1 is MRHNA and CDR2 is SNTAGT. CDR3 region: CASSFLSGGDKYEQFF. For the CDR3, the DNA is TGTGCCAGCAGCTTCCTTAGCGGGGGGGATAAGTATGAGCAGTTCTTC.

This clone was found a few times. The chain uses TRBV6-6 and TRBJ1-4; D is uncertain. V was shortened by 6 bases and J by 5 bases, with 7 bases between the two germline ends. CDR1 MNHNY and CDR2 SVGAGI come from the germline V gene (reference sequence). The CDR3 length is 12 residues. In nucleotides, the CDR3 is TGTGCCAGCAGACACTTAAATGAAAAACTGTTTTTT. As protein: CASRHLNEKLFF.

The chain is built from TRBV14 and TRBJ2-7; D possibly corresponds to TRBD2 (5 bases). Trimming took 1 base from V and 7 from J, leaving 5 bases between them. Per the germline V gene, CDR1 is SGHDN and CDR2 is FVKESK. This CDR3 has 11 amino acids. The CDR3 DNA follows: TGTGCCAGCAGCCAAGGGAGGGAGCAGTACTTC. This gives the protein CASSQGREQYF.

This chain joins TRBV7-6 and TRBJ1-5; D not certain. Trimming removed 0 bases from V and 4 bases from J, with 19 bases in between. The CDR3 runs 18 residues. The V gene's germline CDR1 is SGHVS and CDR2 FNYEAQ. The CDR3 DNA is TGTGCCAGCAGCTTAGCGTTTTCGGTTTCAGCGACGAATCAGCCCCAGCATTTT. It translates to CASSLAFSVSATNQPQHF.

The chain recombines TRBV27 with TRBJ2-7; D is possibly TRBD1 (7 bases). Germline V gene sequence: CDR1 MNHEY, CDR2 SMNVEV (reference sequence). The CDR3 is 12 residues long. The V gene lost 4 bases and the J gene lost 9 bases, with 13 bases spanning the gap. The CDR3 sequence is CASSYGGQPQYF. CDR3 in DNA: TGTGCCAGCAGTTACGGGGGACAGCCGCAGTACTTC.

The rearrangement joins TRBV10-3 to TRBJ1-5; D not resolved. The germline gives CDR1 ENHRY, CDR2 SYGVKD. V lost 0 bases, J lost 2 bases, and 8 bases lay in between. This CDR3 has 15 residues. CDR3 loop: CAISESAGGNQPQHF. The CDR3 DNA sequence: TGTGCCATCAGTGAGTCGGCCGGGGGCAATCAGCCCCAGCATTTT.

On this clone itself: This CDR3 is missing its conserved last phenylalanine or tryptophan, likely due to a read error. This chain connects TRBV9 to TRBJ1-6, with 7 bases lining up with TRBD1. Germline loops: CDR1 SGDLS, CDR2 YYNGEE. This CDR3 comprises 13 residues. The trim removed 6 bases at V and 5 bases at J, leaving 2 bases unmatched. The CDR3 protein is CASNDRDNSPLHL. The CDR3, as DNA: TGTGCCAGCAATGACAGGGATAATTCACCCCTCCACCTT.

The J gene is TRBJ2-1, the V gene TRBV19; TRBD2 matches at 7 bases. From germline, CDR1 is LNHDA and CDR2 SQIVND (reference sequence). The CDR3 is made up of 15 amino acids. Trimming cost V 4 bases and J 1 base; bases outside gene matches: 4. The CDR3 region is CASSTQAGSYNEQFF. The CDR3 DNA reads TGTGCCAGTAGTACCCAAGCGGGGTCCTACAATGAGCAGTTCTTC.

The chain employs TRBV2 and TRBJ1-5, with a possible D match to TRBD1 (5 bases). V lost 6 bases to trimming and J lost 0 bases, with 12 bases between them. The CDR3 totals 15 residues. Germline lookup yields CDR1 SNHLY and CDR2 FYNNEI. DNA for the CDR3: TGTGCCAGCAGGGCACAGGTAAATAGCAATCAGCCCCAGCATTTT. Translation: CASRAQVNSNQPQHF.